The 24 T cell receptor beta chains listed next were all sequenced from one sample in a study of CD8+CD57+ T cells in acquired aplastic anemia. The authors sequenced patients whose flow cytometry had shown CD8+CD57+ cell expansion. The TCR beta profiling, which covered VDJ combination and CDR3 sequence, was carried out using genomic DNA as the template. From the reads, TCRdb called clonotypes with MiXCR, one entry per CDR3 protein. The sample records about 180,000 distinct CDR3 sequences, less than 50% being singletons. The sequenced material came from sorted CD4+, CD8+, or CD8+CD57+ T cells (not recorded which) from PBMCs. The receptors come from a human donor with aplastic anemia.

V and J are TRBV20-1 and TRBJ2-5; 7 bases match TRBD2. The germline gives CDR1 DFQATT, CDR2 SNEGSKA (reference sequence). This CDR3 has 17 amino acids. The V gene end was trimmed by 0 bases and the J gene end by 4 bases; junction bases not matched to a gene: 14. CDR3 sequence: CSARDYVSLERGETQYF. CDR3 coding DNA: TGCAGTGCTAGAGACTATGTATCCTTAGAGCGGGGAGAGACCCAGTACTTC.

This clonotype showed up just a few times. The chain couples TRBV3-1 to TRBJ2-1; D might be TRBD2 (5 bases). Trimming took 8 bases from V and 1 from J, leaving 15 bases between them. Germline CDR1 is LGHDT and CDR2 is YNNKEL (reference sequence). The CDR3 contains 15 residues. CDR3 loop: CASSRVVGSYNEQFF. The CDR3 nucleotides read TGTGCCAGCTCGAGGGTCGTGGGTTCCTACAATGAGCAGTTCTTC.

The chain recombines TRBV11-1 with TRBJ2-3, with D possibly being TRBD1 (5 bases). This CDR3 contains 16 residues. V lost 7 bases, J lost 3 bases, and 20 bases lay in between. Germline V gene sequence: CDR1 SGHAT, CDR2 FQDESV (reference sequence). This CDR3 is CASMSTVGFMTDTQYF. As DNA, the CDR3 is TGTGCCAGCATGTCGACAGTTGGGTTCATGACAGATACGCAGTATTTT.

In its sample, this clonotype was seen a few times. The V call is TRBV15, the J call TRBJ2-5, with D possibly TRBD2 on 5 matching bases. CDR1 is LNHNV, CDR2 YYDKDF, per germline (reference sequence). The CDR3 has 16 amino acids. V gave up 1 base and J gave up 0 bases, with 12 bases separating them. The CDR3 sequence: CATSRVRGFNQETQYF. CDR3 nucleotides: TGTGCCACCAGCAGAGTCCGGGGATTTAACCAAGAGACCCAGTACTTC.

This clonotype was observed at least ten times. CDR3 nucleotide sequence: TGTGCCAGCAGCGAGATTAATTCACCCCTCCACTTT. It encodes CASSEINSPLHF. The chain recombines TRBV9 with TRBJ1-6; D is ambiguous. Germline V CDR1 and CDR2: SGDLS, YYNGEE. The V gene lost 3 bases and the J gene lost 6 bases, with 4 bases spanning the gap. The CDR3 extends over 12 amino acids.

This clonotype was counted ten times or more. V usage is TRBV2 and J usage is TRBJ2-3; a weak D match, TRBD2 (5 bases). Germline CDR1 is SNHLY and CDR2 is FYNNEI. The CDR3 loop spans 14 amino acids. The CDR3 spells CGASGGVSADTQYF. The CDR3 region has the DNA TGTGGGGCCAGTGGAGGAGTTTCGGCAGATACGCAGTATTTT.

The chain uses TRBV11-2 and TRBJ1-4, with D unresolved. The CDR3 consists of 16 residues. Trimming shortened V by 4 bases and J by 0 bases, and 12 bases separated the two germline ends. The germline V gene has CDR1 SGHAT and CDR2 FQNNGV. The CDR3 coding sequence is TGTGCCAGCAGCTCCTATGACCTTGCAACTAATGAAAAACTGTTTTTT. As protein: CASSSYDLATNEKLFF.

This chain links TRBV6-4 with TRBJ2-3; no firm D call. V was clipped by 3 bases and J by 0 bases, with 7 bases between them. The CDR3 has 14 amino acids. The germline CDR1 and CDR2 sequences are MRHNA and SNTAGT. CDR3 residues: CASSEGFSTDTQYF. The CDR3 region has the DNA TGTGCCAGCAGTGAGGGCTTTAGCACAGATACGCAGTATTTT.

V and J are TRBV19 and TRBJ2-7; 7 nucleotides match TRBD1. Germline lookup yields CDR1 LNHDA and CDR2 SQIVND (reference sequence). J lost 2 bases, V lost 5 bases, and 3 bases had no gene match. CDR3 length equals 13 residues. CDR3 nucleotide sequence: TGTGCCAGTAGTGCTCAGGGGGCCTACGAGCAGTACTTC. Amino acids: CASSAQGAYEQYF.

This clonotype appeared many times. The chain uses TRBV20-1 and TRBJ2-6; D may match TRBD1 or TRBD2 (6 bases each). The CDR3 is 15 residues long. V dropped 1 base and J dropped 3 bases, with 10 bases sitting between them. Germline CDR1 reads DFQATT; CDR2 reads SNEGSKA (reference sequence). The CDR3 DNA reads as TGCAGTGCTAGAGCCAGGGGAGGTGGGGCCAACGTCCTGACTTTC. Residues: CSARARGGGANVLTF.

The chain carries TRBV20-1 and TRBJ2-7; possible D gene TRBD1, 5 bases. The ends were cut back, 2 bases at V and 0 bases at J, with 20 bases in the middle. CDR1 and CDR2 from the germline V gene are DFQATT and SNEGSKA (reference sequence). This CDR3 region has 17 residues. In DNA, the CDR3 is TGCAGTGCTAGACTTCCCAGCTTTCAAAGGGGCTCCTACGAGCAGTACTTC. Amino acid sequence: CSARLPSFQRGSYEQYF.

This clonotype was recorded only once. The chain links TRBV24-1 to TRBJ2-7; 8 bases agree with TRBD1. Germline loops: CDR1 KGHDR, CDR2 SFDVKD. This CDR3 is 13 amino acids long. Germline trimming cut 2 bases from V and 8 bases from J; bases unmatched to any gene: 4. DNA for the CDR3: TGTGCCACCAGTGATTACCAGGGGGCCCAGCAGTACTTC. It specifies CATSDYQGAQQYF.

The chain links TRBV15 to TRBJ1-3; unclear D gene. The CDR3 is 14 residues long. Trimming took off 0 bases at V and 4 bases at J, with 7 bases between the two ends. Per germline, CDR1 LNHNV and CDR2 YYDKDF (reference sequence). The CDR3 DNA sequence: TGTGCCACCAGCAGAGATCGGTTAGGAAACACCATATATTTT. Translated, it gives CATSRDRLGNTIYF. The variable domain in full, with the rest retrieved from reference TRBV15 and TRBJ1-3, is DAMVIQNPRYQVTQFGKPVTLSCSQTLNHNVMYWYQQKSSQAPKLLFHYYDKDFNNEADTPDNFQSRRPNTSFCFLDIRSPGLGDTAMYLCATSRDRLGNTIYFGEGSWLTVV.

This clonotype has more than one count but fewer than ten. V usage is TRBV20-1 and J usage is TRBJ2-3; D remains unclear. The V gene lost 0 bases and the J gene lost 0 bases, with 10 bases spanning the gap. This CDR3 region has 15 residues. Germline V lookup: CDR1 DFQATT, CDR2 SNEGSKA (reference sequence). CDR3 protein: CSARDRIISTDTQYF. The DNA for the CDR3 is TGCAGTGCTAGAGATCGGATAATCAGCACAGATACGCAGTATTTT.

This clonotype occurred a few times. The chain uses TRBV10-3 and TRBJ2-7; tentatively, D is TRBD1 or TRBD2 (5 bases each). The length of the CDR3 is 15 residues. Trimming shortened V by 1 base and J by 2 bases, and 12 bases separated the two germline ends. Germline V gene sequence: CDR1 ENHRY, CDR2 SYGVKD. The DNA for the CDR3 is TGTGCCATCAGTGAGTGGGACGGATCCCCCTACGAGCAGTACTTC. It codes for CAISEWDGSPYEQYF.

In this sample, this clonotype turned up a few times. The chain carries TRBV6-1 and TRBJ2-1; 12 positions match TRBD2. Germline V gene data show CDR1 as MNHNS and CDR2 as SASEGT. The ends lost 7 bases at V and 8 bases at J; junction bases unmatched: 6. This CDR3 spans 14 amino acids. CDR3 sequence reads: CASTTSGGSYEQFF. CDR3 in DNA: TGTGCCAGCACAACTAGCGGGGGGTCATATGAGCAGTTCTTC.

The chain is built from TRBV11-2 and TRBJ2-1, with 8 positions matching TRBD1. The CDR3 extends over 18 amino acids. The J segment lost 4 bases and the V segment lost 6 bases, leaving 17 bases of the junction unmatched. CDR1 SGHAT and CDR2 FQNNGV come from the germline V gene. The CDR3 DNA sequence: TGTGCCAGCAGGACGCCTCAGGGGGCGACGAGGCGTTACAATGAGCAGTTCTTC. This translates into CASRTPQGATRRYNEQFF.

The rearrangement joins TRBV2 to TRBJ2-1, with 7 nucleotides matching TRBD2. Trimming at V came to 9 bases and at J to 3 bases, leaving 5 bases not matched to a gene. The CDR3 has 13 residues. The germline V gene has CDR1 SNHLY and CDR2 FYNNEI. CDR3 amino acids: CASERGIYNEQFF. In DNA form, the CDR3 reads TGTGCCAGTGAGCGGGGAATCTACAATGAGCAGTTCTTC.

About this clonotype: A read error may account for a junction end that differs from germline. The chain combines TRBV10-2 with TRBJ1-6; tentatively, D is TRBD1 (6 bases). CDR3 length: 14 residues. Germline CDR1 reads WSHSY; CDR2 reads SAAADI. The chain's CDR3 is CASSSGHNNSPLHF. Here the CDR3 DNA reads TGTGCCAGCAGCTCGGGACATAATAATTCACCCCTCCACTTT.

There are many counts of this clonotype. The rearrangement links TRBV7-2 to TRBJ1-2, with D possibly TRBD1 on 5 matching bases. V was shortened by 1 base and J by 4 bases, with 13 bases between the two germline ends. This CDR3 contains 15 residues. CDR1 SGHTA and CDR2 FQGNSA come from the germline V gene. The CDR3 nucleotides are TGTGCCAGCAGCTTAGACCTAGGGGCGAGCTATGGCTACACCTTC. This sequence encodes CASSLDLGASYGYTF. The full variable domain, rest sourced from reference TRBV7-2 and TRBJ1-2, is GAGVSQSPSNKVTEKGKDVELRCDPISGHTALYWYRQSLGQGLEFLIYFQGNSAPDKSGLPSDRFSAERTGGSVSTLTIQRTQQEDSAVYLCASSLDLGASYGYTFGSGTRLTVV.

Concerning this clonotype: A much larger clone differs by one base, so this may be a read error. The chain is built from TRBV20-1 and TRBJ1-4; D is possibly TRBD1 (6 bases). The CDR3 consists of 14 residues. CDR1 is DFQATT and CDR2 is SNEGSKA in the germline V gene (reference sequence). The CDR3 DNA is TGCAGTGCTGTCGACAGGACAACTAATGAAAGACTGTTTTTT. The encoded protein is CSAVDRTTNERLFF.

Concerning this clonotype itself: It may be a read error: a sequence one base away is much more abundant. The V gene is TRBV14, the J gene TRBJ2-1; 7 bases are shared with TRBD1. The CDR3 covers 15 residues. Germline V gene data show CDR1 as SGHDN and CDR2 as FVKESK. The V and J ends lost 5 bases and 7 bases, in that order; junction bases with no gene match: 11. CDR3: CASSRGQGFLNEQFF. The CDR3 nucleotides read TGTGCCAGCAGCAGGGGGCAGGGGTTCCTTAATGAGCAGTTCTTC.

This clonotype was counted many times. In nucleotides, the CDR3 is TGCGCCAGCAGCCTTGGGGGGTCGGGGTTCCACGAGCAGTACTTC. This translates into CASSLGGSGFHEQYF. The chain couples TRBV5-1 to TRBJ2-7; TRBD2 might be the D (6 bases). The V end was cut by 4 bases, the J end by 5 bases, with 19 bases between. CDR1 is SGHRS and CDR2 is YFSETQ in the germline V gene. The CDR3 covers 15 residues.

Turning to this clonotype: One base away lies a much larger clone, so this may be a sequencing read error. Here the CDR3 reads CAISPSDTGLNTEAFF. For the CDR3, the DNA is TGTGCCATCAGTCCCTCTGACACGGGACTGAACACTGAAGCTTTCTTT. V usage is TRBV10-3 and J usage is TRBJ1-1; D is perhaps TRBD1 (5 bases). CDR1 ENHRY and CDR2 SYGVKD come from the germline V gene. CDR3 length equals 16 residues. Between the trimmed V and J ends, which lost 5 bases and 0 bases, there was a span of 16 bases.